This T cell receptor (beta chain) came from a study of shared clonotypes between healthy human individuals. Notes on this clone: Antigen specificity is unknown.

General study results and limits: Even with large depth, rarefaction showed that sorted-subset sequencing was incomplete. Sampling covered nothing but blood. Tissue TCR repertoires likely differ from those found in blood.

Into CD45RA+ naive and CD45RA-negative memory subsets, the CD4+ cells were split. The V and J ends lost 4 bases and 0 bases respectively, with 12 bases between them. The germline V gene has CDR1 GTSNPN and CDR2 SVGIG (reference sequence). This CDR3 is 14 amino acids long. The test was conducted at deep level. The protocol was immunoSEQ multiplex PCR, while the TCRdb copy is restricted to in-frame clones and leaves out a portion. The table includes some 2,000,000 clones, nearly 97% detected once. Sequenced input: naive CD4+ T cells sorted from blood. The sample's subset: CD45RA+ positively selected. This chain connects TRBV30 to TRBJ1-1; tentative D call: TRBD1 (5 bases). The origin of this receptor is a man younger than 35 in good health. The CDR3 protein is CAWNLGQMNTEAFF. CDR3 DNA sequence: TGTGCCTGGAATCTGGGGCAGATGAACACTGAAGCTTTCTTT.